A single sample is the source of the 20 T cell receptor beta chains below, sequenced in a study of cytomegalovirus exposure and HLA in healthy donors. Primers included in the PCR were 60 Vbeta and 13 Jbeta primers. Using immunoSEQ multiplex PCR, the repertoire was profiled, and TCRdb retains in-frame clones only, with some absent. The table shows around 160,000 clones, with 82% occurring only once. Sequenced: PBMCs. These receptors all stem from a male donor in good health and CMV-seropositive.

The chain links TRBV5-5 to TRBJ2-6; tentatively, D is TRBD1 (6 bases). The CDR3 is made up of 17 amino acids. The V gene's germline CDR1 is SGHKS and CDR2 YYEKEE (reference sequence). V was cut by 6 bases and J by 4 bases, with 20 bases left in between. The CDR3 sequence is CASTSMSGTTGANVLTF. The CDR3 DNA reads TGTGCCAGCACTTCGATGTCCGGGACAACCGGGGCCAACGTCCTGACTTTC.

This clone was counted once. The gene calls are TRBV6-6 and TRBJ1-5; D remains unclear. The CDR3 has 14 amino acids. The germline V gene encodes CDR1 MNHNY and CDR2 SVGAGI (reference sequence). V was pared by 2 bases and J by 0 bases, with 5 bases between. CDR3 sequence (DNA): TGTGCCAGCAGTTACCCAGATAGCAATCAGCCCCAGCATTTT. Residues: CASSYPDSNQPQHF.

The rearrangement links TRBV2 to TRBJ2-1; no definite D call. V lost 0 bases to trimming and J lost 3 bases, with 6 bases between them. Germline CDR1 SNHLY, CDR2 FYNNEI. The CDR3 is 14 amino acids. CDR3 amino acids: CASSEASVYNEQFF. Here the CDR3 DNA reads TGTGCCAGCAGTGAAGCGTCAGTCTACAATGAGCAGTTCTTC.

V usage is TRBV29-1 and J usage is TRBJ1-2; 7 nucleotides line up with TRBD1. After removal of 2 bases from V and 3 bases from J, the junction contained 15 bases not matched to a gene. CDR1 and CDR2 (germline): SQVTM, ANQGSEA. The CDR3 length is 17 residues. The CDR3 spells CSVERGGKGAFDYGYTF. The CDR3 bases are TGCAGCGTTGAACGCGGGGGGAAGGGGGCTTTCGACTATGGCTACACCTTC.

A few counts support this clone. The gene calls are TRBV18 and TRBJ1-2; D possibly corresponds to TRBD1 (5 bases). Germline values: CDR1 KGHSH, CDR2 LQKENI. This CDR3 has 15 residues. V was shortened by 3 bases and J by 4 bases, with 15 bases between the two germline ends. The CDR3 nucleotides read TGTGCCAGCTCACCCCCTTCGACAGTATCCTATGGCTACACCTTC. Translating gives CASSPPSTVSYGYTF.

On this clone itself: The sample holds other DNA sequences that translate to the same CDR3. This chain uses TRBV10-2 with TRBJ2-3, with TRBD2 matching 7 bases. Germline assignment: CDR1 WSHSY and CDR2 SAAADI. The CDR3 is made up of 16 amino acids. The ends lost 1 base at V and 2 bases at J; junction bases unmatched: 6. This CDR3 is CASSEYGGMFTDTQYF. The CDR3 DNA follows: TGCGCCAGCAGTGAGTACGGGGGGATGTTCACAGATACGCAGTATTTT.

V gene TRBV28 combines with J gene TRBJ2-5; the D gene is possibly TRBD2 (5 bases). The CDR3 loop spans 13 amino acids. Germline V gene sequence: CDR1 MDHEN, CDR2 SYDVKM. V lost 7 bases, J lost 2 bases, and 11 bases lay in between. The CDR3 DNA follows: TGTGCCAGCAATTTGGGGAGTCAAGAGACCCAGTACTTC. Its protein product is CASNLGSQETQYF.

The table lists this clone with a count of one. The V gene is TRBV7-9, the J gene TRBJ2-1, with a weak D call TRBD1 (6 bases). Germline CDR1 reads SEHNR; CDR2 reads FQNEAQ (reference sequence). V was pared by 7 bases and J by 0 bases, with 19 bases between. This CDR3 region has 17 residues. CDR3 residues: CASTEQPRDTSYNEQFF. In DNA, the CDR3 is TGTGCCAGCACCGAACAGCCACGGGACACCTCCTACAATGAGCAGTTCTTC.

With respect to this clone: This CDR3 is also generated by other DNA sequences in the sample. J is TRBJ1-2 and V is TRBV11-2; a weak D match, TRBD1 (5 bases). Germline-derived CDR1 and CDR2 are SGHAT and FQNNGV. CDR3 size: 14 residues. V was shortened by 4 bases and J by 7 bases, with 16 bases between the two germline ends. The CDR3 reads CASSSAGQGLGYTF. CDR3 nucleotides: TGTGCCAGCAGCTCAGCCGGGCAGGGTCTTGGCTACACCTTC.

The rearrangement links TRBV9 to TRBJ2-3; 7 nucleotides match TRBD2. V was pared by 4 bases and J by 6 bases, with 14 bases of the junction left unmatched. CDR1 and CDR2 from the germline V gene are SGDLS and YYNGEE. The CDR3 loop spans 16 amino acids. The CDR3 is CASSPSRGGVSDTQYF. The DNA for the CDR3 is TGTGCCAGCAGCCCTAGTAGGGGAGGGGTAAGCGATACGCAGTATTTT.

The rearrangement uses TRBV7-2 and TRBJ1-1, with D uncertain. The CDR3 spans 13 residues. Germline V gives CDR1 SGHTA, CDR2 FQGNSA. The V end lost 5 bases, the J end lost 3 bases, and 10 bases lay between the germline ends. The CDR3 sequence: CASSHWEYTEAFF. The CDR3 DNA is TGTGCCAGCAGCCACTGGGAGTACACTGAAGCTTTCTTT.

The chain recombines TRBV30 with TRBJ2-7; D perhaps matches TRBD1 (5 bases). Trimming shortened V by 6 bases and J by 0 bases, and 12 bases separated the two germline ends. Germline CDR1 reads GTSNPN; CDR2 reads SVGIG (reference sequence). There are 13 residues in the CDR3. The CDR3 DNA sequence: TGTGCCTGCAAAACAGGTTTCTCCTACGAGCAGTACTTC. Translation gives CACKTGFSYEQYF.

CDR3 DNA sequence: TGCGCCAGCAGTGAAGGGGCAGGGGGTGATGGCTACACCTTC. It is translated as CASSEGAGGDGYTF. This chain connects TRBV10-1 to TRBJ1-2; TRBD1 matches 7 bases. There are 14 residues in the CDR3. V gave up 3 bases and J gave up 6 bases; unmatched junction bases: 7. CDR1 is WNHNN, CDR2 SYGVQD, per germline (reference sequence).

The chain uses TRBV11-2 and TRBJ2-1; D is uncertain. The germline CDR1 and CDR2 sequences are SGHAT and FQNNGV. The length of the CDR3 is 15 residues. With 8 bases removed from V and 1 base from J, the gap between germline ends came to 15 bases. The CDR3 DNA reads TGTGCCAGCCGCCCAGGCTTGGTTTCCTACAATGAGCAGTTCTTC. This translates into CASRPGLVSYNEQFF. Filled out from reference TRBV11-2 and TRBJ2-1, the complete variable domain reads EAGVAQSPRYKIIEKRQSVAFWCNPISGHATLYWYQQILGQGPKLLIQFQNNGVVDDSQLPKDRFSAERLKGVDSTLKIQPAKLEDSAVYLCASRPGLVSYNEQFFGPGTRLTVL.

This clone was counted only a few times. This CDR3 is also generated by other DNA sequences in the sample. The chain is built from TRBV4-3 and TRBJ2-3; 11 nucleotides line up with TRBD2. The CDR3 sequence is 16 residues long. Germline V lookup: CDR1 LGHNA, CDR2 YSLEER. V dropped 2 bases and J dropped 2; count of bases not matched to a gene: 3. CDR3: CASSQTSGGITDTQYF. CDR3 nucleotide sequence: TGCGCCAGCAGCCAAACTAGCGGGGGAATCACAGATACGCAGTATTTT.

This chain connects TRBV7-2 to TRBJ1-5; the match to TRBD1 covers 7 bases. The trim removed 3 bases at V and 8 bases at J, leaving 4 bases unmatched. Germline values: CDR1 SGHTA, CDR2 FQGNSA. The CDR3 runs to 13 residues. The chain's CDR3 is CASSLGGQKPQHF. CDR3 nucleotide sequence: TGTGCCAGCAGCTTGGGGGGACAGAAGCCCCAGCATTTT.

This chain links TRBV4-3 with TRBJ1-1; TRBD1 aligns across 7 bases. The germline gives CDR1 LGHNA, CDR2 YSLEER. V lost 3 bases and J lost 6; bases outside the gene matches: 4. CDR3 length: 13 amino acids. This chain's CDR3 is CASSQTGKSEAFF. The CDR3 nucleotides read TGCGCCAGCAGCCAGACAGGGAAGTCTGAAGCTTTCTTT.

V and J are TRBV5-1 and TRBJ1-4; TRBD1 might be the D (5 bases). CDR3 length: 15 amino acids. The V end was cut by 4 bases, the J end by 8 bases, with 18 bases between. Germline values: CDR1 SGHRS, CDR2 YFSETQ. The CDR3, as DNA: TGCGCCAGCAGCCCCCAAGTCAGGGAGGGGGAAAAACTGTTTTTT. This sequence encodes CASSPQVREGEKLFF.

The V call is TRBV19, the J call TRBJ2-7; the match to TRBD1 covers 8 bases. With 3 bases clipped from V and 2 bases from J, the junction kept 6 bases outside the gene matches. Germline assignment: CDR1 LNHDA and CDR2 SQIVND (reference sequence). This CDR3 region has 15 residues. CDR3 coding DNA: TGTGCCAGTAGTATTCAGGACAGGGCACCCTACGAGCAGTACTTC. It is translated as CASSIQDRAPYEQYF.

This chain uses TRBV4-1 with TRBJ1-1; a weak D match, TRBD1 (5 bases). Germline V CDR1 and CDR2: MGHRA, YSYEKL. Trimming removed 3 bases from V and 2 bases from J, with 13 bases in between. The length of the CDR3 is 15 residues. CDR3 sequence reads: CASSQARGINTEAFF. In DNA form, the CDR3 reads TGCGCCAGCAGCCAGGCGCGGGGGATTAACACTGAAGCTTTCTTT.